This is a list of T cell receptor beta chains from one sample in a study of cytomegalovirus exposure and HLA in healthy donors. Assay used: immunoSEQ multiplex PCR; TCRdb lists only in-frame clones, some missing. The sample has almost 40,000 clones, and its top ten clones hold around 3.1%. The sample was PBMCs. Source of these receptors: a woman aged 25 to 39 in good health and CMV-seropositive. Both conserved end residues are part of each CDR3. D genes are given only for firm matches. Not all rows give a size; the values are once, few, many and, for expanded clones, a class.

j_call clone_size v_call d_call cdr3_aa cdr3_nt
TRBJ2-7 - TRBV7-8 TRBD2 CASSLGRGSYEQYF TGTGCCAGCAGCTTAGGGCGGGGGTCCTACGAGCAGTACTTC
TRBJ1-1 - TRBV6-1 - CASSSYGNTEAFF TGTGCCAGCAGTTCCTATGGGAACACTGAAGCTTTCTTT
TRBJ1-4 - TRBV5-8 - CASSRGEVFNEKLFF TGTGCCAGCAGCCGCGGCGAGGTATTCAATGAAAAACTGTTTTTT
TRBJ1-5 - TRBV18 - CASSPPGRGAQPQHF TGTGCCAGCTCACCACCAGGCAGGGGAGCCCAGCCCCAGCATTTT
TRBJ2-1 - TRBV11-3 TRBD2 CASSLGASGANEQFF TGTGCCAGCAGCCTGGGGGCTAGCGGGGCCAATGAGCAGTTCTTC
TRBJ1-2 - TRBV28 TRBD1 CASIQGQGFGYTF TGTGCCAGCATTCAGGGACAGGGGTTTGGCTACACCTTC
TRBJ1-6 - TRBV5-6 - CASSPGIKKGVYNSPLHF TGTGCCAGCAGCCCCGGGATAAAAAAGGGGGTTTATAATTCACCCCTCCACTTT
TRBJ1-2 - TRBV11-2 - CASSSSGGYGYTF TGTGCCAGCAGCTCTTCGGGTGGCTATGGCTACACCTTC
TRBJ1-2 - TRBV5-5 - CASSLEAGRYGYTF TGTGCCAGCAGCTTGGAAGCAGGGCGGTATGGCTACACCTTC
TRBJ2-5 - TRBV6-4 TRBD1 CASSEQGAGQETQYF TGTGCCAGCAGTGAACAGGGGGCAGGTCAAGAGACCCAGTACTTC
TRBJ1-1 - TRBV10-1 - CASSRSGNTEAFF TGCGCCAGCAGTAGATCCGGGAACACTGAAGCTTTCTTT
TRBJ1-3 medium-sized TRBV7-9 - CASSPPFGHSVSGNTIYF TGTGCCAGCAGCCCCCCATTCGGACACTCCGTATCTGGAAACACCATATATTTT
TRBJ1-2 - TRBV5-4 TRBD1 CASSLLQGVSNYGYTF TGTGCCAGCAGCTTGTTACAGGGGGTTTCTAACTATGGCTACACCTTC
TRBJ2-5 - TRBV19 TRBD1 CASSTGGEETQYF TGTGCCAGTAGCACAGGGGGCGAAGAGACCCAGTACTTC
TRBJ1-1 - TRBV5-1 TRBD1 CASSLDRVNTEAFF TGCGCCAGCAGCCTGGACAGGGTGAACACTGAAGCTTTCTTT
TRBJ1-6 - TRBV19 - CASSISPRDSPLHF TGTGCCAGTAGTATCTCGCCCAGGGATTCACCCCTCCACTTT
TRBJ2-7 - TRBV14 - CASSGGNYEQYF TGTGCCAGCAGCGGGGGGAACTACGAGCAGTACTTC
TRBJ2-3 - TRBV18 - CASSQTTGRDTQYF TGTGCCAGCTCACAAACGACAGGGAGGGATACGCAGTATTTT
TRBJ2-3 - TRBV5-1 TRBD2 CASSPRGEHRTDTQYF TGCGCCAGCAGCCCCCGGGGGGAACACCGCACAGATACGCAGTATTTT
TRBJ2-7 - TRBV27 - CASSLAADVGVYEQYF TGTGCCAGCAGTTTGGCCGCGGATGTCGGGGTATACGAGCAGTACTTC
TRBJ2-1 - TRBV4-2 TRBD2 CASSQRSGGAGEQFF TGTGCCAGCAGCCAGCGCAGCGGGGGGGCCGGGGAGCAGTTCTTC
TRBJ2-3 - TRBV29-1 - CSVEGGAGPDTQYF TGCAGCGTTGAAGGTGGGGCCGGTCCAGATACGCAGTATTTT
TRBJ1-2 - TRBV5-6 - CASSPWPGDDGYTF TGTGCCAGCAGCCCCTGGCCAGGGGATGATGGCTACACCTTC
TRBJ2-5 - TRBV19 - CASTGTPGARQRETQYF TGTGCCAGTACCGGGACACCGGGCGCCCGACAACGGGAGACCCAGTACTTC
TRBJ2-1 - TRBV30 TRBD2 CAWSSRGGRNEQFF TGTGCCTGGAGCTCGCGGGGGGGCCGCAATGAGCAGTTCTTC
TRBJ2-2 - TRBV9 - CASSVVGQNTGELFF TGTGCCAGCAGCGTAGTTGGGCAGAACACCGGGGAGCTGTTTTTT
TRBJ2-3 - TRBV7-9 TRBD2 CASSFGLAGGGDTQYF TGTGCCAGCAGCTTCGGACTAGCGGGGGGTGGAGATACGCAGTATTTT
TRBJ2-7 - TRBV4-2 TRBD2 CASSQELTSGGAHEQYF TGTGCCAGCAGCCAAGAACTGACTAGCGGGGGGGCCCACGAGCAGTACTTC
TRBJ1-2 - TRBV6-6 - CASSYVRSTADGYTF TGTGCCAGCAGTTATGTACGTTCCACCGCAGATGGCTACACCTTC
TRBJ2-4 - TRBV7-2 - CASSWSGPPQNIQYF TGTGCCAGCAGCTGGAGCGGGCCCCCTCAAAACATTCAGTACTTC
TRBJ2-2 - TRBV9 TRBD2 CASSELAGTLDGELFF TGTGCCAGCAGCGAACTAGCGGGGACCTTAGACGGGGAGCTGTTTTTT
TRBJ1-5 - TRBV5-1 TRBD1 CASSLDGTGGRAQHF TGCGCCAGCAGCTTGGACGGGACAGGGGGGAGGGCCCAGCATTTT
TRBJ1-1 - TRBV6-5 TRBD1 CASRQTGVEAFF TGTGCCAGCAGACAGACAGGGGTTGAAGCTTTCTTT